One and the same sample provided the 26 T cell receptor beta chains below, sequenced in a study of blood T cells in healthy people across ages. Using a J-beta primer mix together with a sample-barcoded 5' primer, a second PCR was run for roughly 6 to 12 cycles. TCRdb recomputed calls from the 5' RACE reads with MiXCR, one row per CDR3 protein. The sample gives approximately 810,000 distinct CDR3 sequences, roughly 34% of which show up once; over 10% is in the top ten. Sequencing used blood. Every receptor here comes from a young man in good health.

About this clonotype: A read error may be the cause here, since a much bigger clone is one base away. This chain links TRBV29-1 with TRBJ2-7; TRBD1 or TRBD2 may be the D gene (5 bases each). This CDR3 has 15 amino acids. Trimming stripped 5 bases from V and 0 bases from J, with 17 bases between. Germline CDR1 is SQVTM and CDR2 is ANQGSEA. CDR3 region: CSVTRQPGDSYEQYF. DNA for the CDR3: TGCAGCGTTACTAGACAGCCCGGGGACTCCTACGAGCAGTACTTC.

A few counts support this clonotype. This chain uses TRBV19 with TRBJ2-1, with D perhaps matching TRBD1 (6 bases). V was shortened by 6 bases and J by 7 bases, with 10 bases between the two germline ends. CDR1 and CDR2 (germline): LNHDA, SQIVND (reference sequence). The CDR3 contains 12 residues. In DNA form, the CDR3 reads TGTGCCAGTAGCGACAGGAGGAATGAGCAGTTCTTC. It is translated as CASSDRRNEQFF.

The genes are TRBV5-1 and TRBJ2-3; possibly TRBD1 or TRBD2 for D (5 bases each). Germline V gene lookup returns CDR1 SGHRS and CDR2 YFSETQ. The V and J ends lost 9 bases and 1 base respectively, with 15 bases between them. The CDR3 runs to 14 residues. In DNA, the CDR3 is TGCGCCACCGCGCGAGGGACGGGCACAGATACGCAGTATTTT. Translated: CATARGTGTDTQYF.

This rearrangement joins TRBV3-1 to TRBJ2-1; 10 bases map to TRBD2. From germline, CDR1 is LGHDT and CDR2 YNNKEL (reference sequence). V lost 4 bases and J lost 4; bases outside the gene matches: 10. The length of the CDR3 is 17 residues. The CDR3 reads CASSLATLAGRYNEQFF. CDR3 nucleotides: TGTGCCAGCAGCCTGGCGACACTAGCGGGGAGGTACAATGAGCAGTTCTTC.

This clonotype was detected many times. The chain couples TRBV4-3 to TRBJ2-7; D unclear. Germline lookup yields CDR1 LGHNA and CDR2 YSLEER. The CDR3 spans 17 residues. The ends were cut back, 0 bases at V and 0 bases at J, with 15 bases in the middle. CDR3 sequence reads: CASSQDRKGRSSYEQYF. CDR3 DNA: TGCGCCAGCAGCCAAGATCGTAAAGGGCGCTCCTCCTACGAGCAGTACTTC.

The gene calls are TRBV7-8 and TRBJ1-5; D gene uncertain. The CDR3 consists of 16 residues. V was cut by 2 bases and J by 4 bases, with 15 bases left in between. Germline loops: CDR1 SGHVS, CDR2 FQNEAQ. Written as DNA, the CDR3 is TGTGCCAGCAGCTTATCGCCGGTGGGTCAGAATCAGCCCCAGCATTTT. As protein: CASSLSPVGQNQPQHF.

The chain employs TRBV7-2 and TRBJ2-3; 9 bases are shared with TRBD2. This CDR3 is 16 amino acids long. Germline CDR1 is SGHTA and CDR2 is FQGNSA. J lost 4 bases, V lost 7 bases, and 12 bases had no gene match. The CDR3 sequence: CASILNLAGPADTQYF. CDR3 sequence (DNA): TGTGCCAGCATCCTAAACCTAGCGGGGCCCGCAGATACGCAGTATTTT.

Ten or more counts support this clonotype. V and J are TRBV9 and TRBJ2-7, with D hard to call. Looked up from germline, CDR1 is SGDLS and CDR2 is YYNGEE. V lost 0 bases and J lost 1, with 8 bases in between. The CDR3 is 14 amino acids. The DNA for the CDR3 is TGTGCCAGCAGCGTAGCTTTAGGGTCCTACGAGCAGTACTTC. Translating it yields CASSVALGSYEQYF.

The sample holds one count of this clonotype. The V gene is TRBV10-3, the J gene TRBJ2-7; a possible D gene is TRBD1 (6 bases). Matching the DNA end better, TRBJ2-5 makes the J call doubtful. This CDR3 region has 13 residues. Germline lookup yields CDR1 ENHRY and CDR2 SYGVKD. The CDR3 DNA sequence: TGTGCCATCAGGGACAGCCCACAAGAGACCCAGTACTTC. Translated, it gives CAIRDSPQETQYF.

This clonotype was observed many times. A much larger clone differs from this one at a single base, so this may be a read error. The V call is TRBV29-1, the J call TRBJ2-1; the match to TRBD1 covers 7 bases. CDR1 is SQVTM, CDR2 ANQGSEA, per germline. The CDR3 consists of 14 residues. J gave up 4 bases and V 4 bases, and 7 bases lay outside the gene matches. CDR3 bases: TGCAGCGTTGGGCTGCGGACAGGTTACAATGAGCAGTTCTTC. Its translation: CSVGLRTGYNEQFF.

This clonotype occurred many times. The gene calls are TRBV10-3 and TRBJ1-6; D is unclear. CDR3 length: 16 residues. V shed 0 bases and J shed 8 bases, with 14 bases lying between them. In germline, CDR1 is ENHRY, CDR2 SYGVKD. CDR3 DNA sequence: TGTGCCATCAGTGAGTCGACGGTGAGAAAAGATTCACCCCTCCACTTT. Translation: CAISESTVRKDSPLHF.

The CDR3 spells CASSVDGGNTEAFF. The CDR3 nucleotides read TGTGCCAGCAGCGTAGATGGGGGGAACACTGAAGCTTTCTTT. V is TRBV9 and J is TRBJ1-1; TRBD1 might be the D (5 bases). Trimming left V 0 bases short and J 1 base short, with 7 bases between. CDR3 length: 14 residues. Germline CDR1 reads SGDLS; CDR2 reads YYNGEE.

This chain connects TRBV12-3 or TRBV12-4 to TRBJ2-7; D perhaps matches TRBD1 (6 bases). The CDR3 runs 14 residues. Trimming pared 7 bases from V and 7 bases from J, leaving 20 bases between. Here the CDR3 DNA reads TGTGCCAGCACCCCCGGGACATATTACAATGAGCAGTACTTC. Protein sequence: CASTPGTYYNEQYF.

The chain uses TRBV20-1 and TRBJ2-3, with TRBD1 matching over 7 bases. The V and J ends lost 1 base and 4 bases, in that order; junction bases with no gene match: 5. There are 14 residues in the CDR3. Germline loops: CDR1 DFQATT, CDR2 SNEGSKA (reference sequence). This CDR3 reads CSARVTGVPDTQYF. The CDR3 DNA reads TGCAGTGCTAGAGTCACAGGGGTCCCAGATACGCAGTATTTT.

This clonotype was seen only a few times. DNA of the CDR3: TGTGCCAGCAGTGAATCCCAGTCTCTTCTCGATGGCTACACCTTC. Protein: CASSESQSLLDGYTF. This chain connects TRBV2 to TRBJ1-2; D is uncertain. The V gene's germline CDR1 is SNHLY and CDR2 FYNNEI. Deletions cut 2 bases from V and 6 bases from J, with 16 bases between. The CDR3 totals 15 residues.

This clonotype turned up a few times. The rearrangement links TRBV29-1 to TRBJ1-2; D is perhaps TRBD1 (5 bases). This CDR3 is built from 13 residues. Germline values: CDR1 SQVTM, CDR2 ANQGSEA. Trimming removed 7 bases at V and 8 bases at J, with 20 bases between. The CDR3 nucleotides read TGCAGCGATTCGTACGGTGGGGCTTCAGGCTACACCTTC. Protein product: CSDSYGGASGYTF.

As to this clonotype: A much larger clone differs by one base, so this may be a read error. V is TRBV7-2 and J is TRBJ2-1; 10 bases match TRBD2. The germline gives CDR1 SGHTA, CDR2 FQGNSA. The CDR3 totals 13 residues. CDR3 nucleotides: TGTGCCAACAGCTTAGTTACTAGCGGGGTGCAGTTCTTC. The encoded protein is CANSLVTSGVQFF.

This clonotype was seen at least ten times. The rearrangement uses TRBV7-9 and TRBJ2-4; TRBD1 aligns across 7 bases. The germline gives CDR1 SEHNR, CDR2 FQNEAQ (reference sequence). V lost 4 bases, J lost 0 bases, and 6 bases stayed unmatched. CDR3 size: 16 residues. The CDR3 is CASSSRDSVAKNIQYF. The CDR3 DNA is TGTGCCAGCAGCTCCCGGGACAGCGTAGCCAAAAACATTCAGTACTTC.

V and J are TRBV27 and TRBJ1-2, with D perhaps matching TRBD1 (6 bases). Trimming left V 6 bases short and J 4 bases short, with 15 bases between. This CDR3 is 14 amino acids long. From germline, CDR1 is MNHEY and CDR2 SMNVEV (reference sequence). The CDR3 is CASSATGNSYGYTF. In DNA, the CDR3 is TGTGCCAGCAGCGCAACAGGGAACTCCTATGGCTACACCTTC.

The rearrangement joins TRBV6-2 or TRBV6-3 to TRBJ1-3; D is unresolved. Germline CDR1 is MNHEY and CDR2 is SVGEGT. This CDR3 is 13 amino acids long. Trimming pared 7 bases from V and 0 bases from J, leaving 7 bases between. As DNA, the CDR3 is TGTGCCAGCAAAAGAGACTCTGGAAACACCATATATTTT. This codes for CASKRDSGNTIYF.

The rearrangement links TRBV6-5 to TRBJ2-7; TRBD1 matches at 8 bases. With V trimmed by 5 bases and J by 3 bases, 6 bases remained unmatched. The length of the CDR3 is 14 residues. The germline CDR1 and CDR2 sequences are MNHEY and SVGAGI. The CDR3 here is CASSPEDRGYEQYF. DNA of the CDR3: TGTGCCAGCAGTCCCGAAGACAGGGGCTACGAGCAGTACTTC.

This chain links TRBV29-1 with TRBJ2-5; D ambiguous. There are 11 residues in the CDR3. CDR1 and CDR2 (germline): SQVTM, ANQGSEA. With 7 bases removed from V and 2 bases from J, the gap between germline ends came to 8 bases. The CDR3 reads CSGGIQETQYF. CDR3 DNA: TGCAGCGGGGGTATTCAAGAGACCCAGTACTTC.

This clonotype was counted ten times or more. This sequence joins TRBV12-3 or TRBV12-4 and TRBJ2-5; 7 bases agree with TRBD1. The CDR3 has 16 amino acids. V was clipped by 3 bases and J by 5 bases; unmatched bases: 12. Written as DNA, the CDR3 is TGTGCCAGCAGTTTCGGGACAGTGGACCTCGGGGAGACCCAGTACTTC. Translation: CASSFGTVDLGETQYF.

The chain couples TRBV20-1 to TRBJ2-1, with D tentatively TRBD2 (6 bases). CDR1 is DFQATT, CDR2 SNEGSKA, per germline (reference sequence). V was trimmed by 4 bases and J by 2 bases, leaving 15 bases between them. CDR3 size: 15 residues. Here the CDR3 reads CSAISGTGAYNEQFF. The CDR3 nucleotides read TGCAGTGCTATCTCCGGGACTGGGGCCTACAATGAGCAGTTCTTC.

This clonotype was detected many times. The chain links TRBV12-3 or TRBV12-4 to TRBJ2-7; TRBD2 agrees at 9 bases. The V segment lost 6 bases and the J segment 3 bases; nucleotides outside the gene matches: 9. The length of the CDR3 is 15 residues. The CDR3 nucleotides are TGTGCCAGCAGCCACCGAGCGGGGGGAAACTACGAGCAGTACTTC. This sequence encodes CASSHRAGGNYEQYF.

V gene TRBV6-1 combines with J gene TRBJ1-6, with TRBD1 as a possible D gene (5 bases). V lost 0 bases and J lost 17, with 20 bases in between. The CDR3 loop spans 15 amino acids. Germline loops: CDR1 MNHNS, CDR2 SASEGT. The CDR3 DNA follows: TGTGCCAGCAGTGAAGCGCTTAGCCCGGGACGCCCTTTCCACTTT. Translating it yields CASSEALSPGRPFHF.